This T cell receptor (beta chain) was found in a study of blood T cells in healthy people across ages. Overall study context: Capture via template switching afforded approximately one barcoded beta molecule per two T cells.

The CDR3 length is 13 residues. Germline V CDR1 and CDR2: MNHEY, SMNVEV (reference sequence). The V and J ends lost 4 bases and 9 bases, in that order; junction bases with no gene match: 6. Alongside a J-beta primer mix, a sample-barcoded 5' primer served in a second PCR lasting about 7 to 11 cycles. Using its own MiXCR run on the 5' RACE reads, TCRdb lists one record per CDR3 protein. The data contain hundreds of thousands of distinct CDR3 sequences, roughly 50% of them singletons. The TCR comes from a woman aged 55-69 years in good health. V usage is TRBV27 and J usage is TRBJ2-7; the match to TRBD1 covers 10 bases. The sample consisted of blood. As DNA, the CDR3 is TGTGCCAGCAGTTACCGGGACAGGGGCGGGCAGTACTTC. It codes for CASSYRDRGGQYF.